This T cell receptor beta chain is from a study of T cells expressing NK-cell markers. The CDR3 has 11 amino acids. The germline CDR1 and CDR2 sequences are MNHEY and SVGAGI. Using the 5' RACE reads, TCRdb records one entry per CDR3 protein without DNA. The sample has 500,000 or so distinct CDR3 sequences. Worth noting for this clonotype: Antigen unknown.

Findings and caveats of the study: Dominant NKG2C+ clonotypes in roughly 6 donors made up about 1.0-7.5% of CD8+ T cells.

The clonotype comes from a man aged 18 to 35 in good health. This chain connects TRBV6-5 to TRBJ1-3. Material: blood T cells: a sorted CD56 or NKG2C T cell subset, CD4+ or CD8+ T cells, or bulk PBMC T cells (not recorded which). This chain's CDR3 is CASEGGNTIYF.